These 8 T cell receptor beta chains were sequenced from one sample in a study of blood T cell repertoires in COVID-19. This table comes from immunoSEQ multiplex PCR, and its TCRdb copy is limited to in-frame clones, with some not included. The sample includes fewer than 350,000 clones, around 90% of them seen just once. The sample taken for sequencing was peripheral blood. The receptor set was obtained from a man aged 25 to 45 with COVID-19, enrolled during active disease.

This clone was observed a single time. The chain employs TRBV6-5 and TRBJ2-3; 10 bases map to TRBD2. Per germline, CDR1 MNHEY and CDR2 SVGAGI. V was pared by 5 bases and J by 4 bases, with 6 bases of the junction left unmatched. This CDR3 is built from 15 residues. The CDR3: CASSPPGTSADTQYF. The DNA of the CDR3 is TGTGCCAGCAGTCCCCCCGGGACTAGCGCAGATACGCAGTATTTT.

The chain has TRBV5-4 and TRBJ1-2, with TRBD1 matching over 7 bases. Germline-derived CDR1 and CDR2 are SGHNT and YYREEE (reference sequence). V lost 0 bases, J lost 2 bases, and 7 bases stayed unmatched. The CDR3 loop spans 16 amino acids. DNA of the CDR3: TGTGCCAGCAGCTTGGGTGGGGCAGGGGGAAACTATGGCTACACCTTC. It codes for CASSLGGAGGNYGYTF. The whole variable domain, filled in from reference TRBV5-4 and TRBJ1-2, reads ETGVTQSPTHLIKTRGQQVTLRCSSQSGHNTVSWYQQALGQGPQFIFQYYREEENGRGNFPPRFSGLQFPNYSSELNVNALELDDSALYLCASSLGGAGGNYGYTFGSGTRLTVV.

The CDR3 nucleotides are TGTGCCAGCAGTCGCACCGGGACAGGGTTTGAGCAGTTCTTC. Its protein product is CASSRTGTGFEQFF. The V gene is TRBV5-8, the J gene TRBJ2-1; 9 bases fit TRBD1. This CDR3 is built from 14 residues. Germline CDR1 and CDR2: SGHTS and YDEGEE. V trimming: 5 bases; J trimming: 9 bases; junction bases outside the gene matches: 9.

The genes are TRBV28 and TRBJ2-5; 7 nucleotides align to TRBD1. CDR1 and CDR2 from the germline V gene are MDHEN and SYDVKM. The CDR3 runs 15 residues. J gave up 9 bases and V 7 bases, and 17 bases lay outside the gene matches. The CDR3 DNA follows: TGTGCCAGCACGGCTAACAGGGGAGATTTGGAGGCCCAGTACTTC. It translates to CASTANRGDLEAQYF.

This sequence joins TRBV19 and TRBJ2-1, with D tentatively TRBD1 (6 bases). Germline CDR1 reads LNHDA; CDR2 reads SQIVND (reference sequence). CDR3 size: 13 residues. The V end lost 7 bases, the J end lost 5 bases, and 12 bases lay between the germline ends. CDR3: CASKVTGNNEQFF. The CDR3 DNA follows: TGTGCCAGTAAAGTGACAGGAAACAATGAGCAGTTCTTC.

The chain is built from TRBV28 and TRBJ2-5, with TRBD1 matching 8 bases. V gave up 7 bases and J gave up 5 bases; unmatched junction bases: 3. In germline, CDR1 is MDHEN, CDR2 SYDVKM. The CDR3 loop spans 12 amino acids. DNA for the CDR3: TGTGCCAGCACAGGGGGCACGGAGACCCAGTACTTC. Translated, it gives CASTGGTETQYF. Complete variable domain (other parts from reference TRBV28 and TRBJ2-5): DVKVTQSSRYLVKRTGEKVFLECVQDMDHENMFWYRQDPGLGLRLIYFSYDVKMKEKGDIPEGYSVSREKKERFSLILESASTNQTSMYLCASTGGTETQYFGPGTRLLVL.

This chain links TRBV10-3 with TRBJ2-7; 9 bases are shared with TRBD2. Unmatched junction bases numbered 9, after V lost 6 bases and J lost 3 bases. The CDR3 has 15 amino acids. The germline CDR1 and CDR2 sequences are ENHRY and SYGVKD. In DNA, the CDR3 is TGTGCCATCAGCCCCTCGACTAGCGGAGACTACGAGCAGTACTTC. Amino acids: CAISPSTSGDYEQYF.

The chain employs TRBV5-5 and TRBJ1-5, with 10 positions matching TRBD1. The ends lost 4 bases at V and 4 bases at J; junction bases unmatched: 5. The CDR3 covers 15 residues. CDR1 is SGHKS, CDR2 YYEKEE, per germline (reference sequence). The DNA for the CDR3 is TGTGCCAGCAGCGCTAGACAGGGGGCTAATCAGCCCCAGCATTTT. It specifies CASSARQGANQPQHF.